The 20 T cell receptor beta chains below were found in one sample sequenced in a study of Ad26.COV2.S vaccination and SARS-CoV-2 variants. Repertoires were generated with immunoSEQ multiplex PCR, while TCRdb's copy carries only in-frame clones and drops some. The sample holds about 100,000 clones, around 80% seen once. The sequencing here drew on peripheral blood, taken after recovery from COVID-19. The receptors come from a human donor who had recovered from COVID-19.

This clone was counted a single time. The rearrangement joins TRBV6-2 or TRBV6-3 to TRBJ2-7; TRBD1 aligns across 8 bases. This CDR3 spans 14 amino acids. J was trimmed by 5 bases and V by 3 bases; bases with no gene match: 6. Germline CDR1 reads MNHEY; CDR2 reads SVGEGT. CDR3 protein: CASSYFRGQNEQYF. In nucleotides, the CDR3 is TGTGCCAGCAGTTATTTCAGGGGGCAAAACGAGCAGTACTTC.

CDR3 DNA: TGTGCCAGCAGGTCAGGGGCTGGGGCCAACGTCCTGACTTTC. It codes for CASRSGAGANVLTF. V is TRBV6-5 and J is TRBJ2-6; possible D gene TRBD1, 6 bases. The CDR3 is 14 residues long. In germline, CDR1 is MNHEY, CDR2 SVGAGI. V was clipped by 6 bases and J by 2 bases, with 8 bases between them.

The V gene is TRBV7-2, the J gene TRBJ2-2; D is possibly TRBD1 (6 bases). Germline V gene sequence: CDR1 SGHTA, CDR2 FQGNSA. The CDR3 extends over 14 amino acids. The V end lost 3 bases, the J end lost 5 bases, and 10 bases lay between the germline ends. The CDR3 bases are TGTGCCAGCAGCTTTTCCAGGGGTACCGGGGAGCTGTTTTTT. This gives the protein CASSFSRGTGELFF. Based on the CDR3 plus reference TRBV7-2 and TRBJ2-2, the full variable domain is GAGVSQSPSNKVTEKGKDVELRCDPISGHTALYWYRQSLGQGLEFLIYFQGNSAPDKSGLPSDRFSAERTGGSVSTLTIQRTQQEDSAVYLCASSFSRGTGELFFGEGSRLTVL.

The table lists this clone with a count of one. Mismatch with germline at one junction end may stem from a read error. The V gene is TRBV2, the J gene TRBJ2-7; D may be TRBD1 or TRBD2 (5 bases each). This CDR3 comprises 15 residues. Germline V CDR1 and CDR2: SNHLY, FYNNEI. For the CDR3, the DNA is TGTGCAAGCAGTCTTAAAGGGACGGAGTACGAAGGGCAGTACTTC. This gives the protein CASSLKGTEYEGQYF.

This chain links TRBV5-4 with TRBJ1-1, with D possibly TRBD1 on 5 matching bases. CDR3 length equals 15 residues. Germline lookup yields CDR1 SGHNT and CDR2 YYREEE (reference sequence). The V and J ends lost 4 bases and 4 bases respectively, with 17 bases between them. CDR3 sequence reads: CASSTLRDVGTEAFF. CDR3 in DNA: TGTGCCAGCAGCACACTCAGGGATGTTGGCACTGAAGCTTTCTTT.

This chain links TRBV6-6 with TRBJ1-2; D is possibly TRBD1 (5 bases). The length of the CDR3 is 14 residues. Per germline, CDR1 MNHNY and CDR2 SVGAGI (reference sequence). Trimming left V 2 bases short and J 4 bases short, with 11 bases between. CDR3: CASSYGADFYGYTF. Written as DNA, the CDR3 is TGTGCCAGCAGTTACGGGGCAGACTTCTATGGCTACACCTTC.

The V and J genes are TRBV29-1 and TRBJ1-2, with 8 bases that match TRBD1. The CDR3 length is 15 residues. The germline CDR1 and CDR2 sequences are SQVTM and ANQGSEA. V was pared by 4 bases and J by 3 bases, with 10 bases of the junction left unmatched. The CDR3 spells CSVVHRGNRYYGYTF. In DNA form, the CDR3 reads TGCAGCGTTGTTCACAGGGGGAACCGCTACTATGGCTACACCTTC. Supplemented by reference TRBV29-1 and TRBJ1-2, the full variable domain reads SAVISQKPSRDICQRGTSLTIQCQVDSQVTMMFWYRQQPGQSLTLIATANQGSEATYESGFVIDKFPISRPNLTFSTLTVSNMSPEDSSIYLCSVVHRGNRYYGYTFGSGTRLTVV.

The chain carries TRBV7-9 and TRBJ2-5; the match to TRBD1 covers 7 bases. The germline V gene has CDR1 SEHNR and CDR2 FQNEAQ (reference sequence). The CDR3 is 12 amino acids. Trimming cost V 7 bases and J 10 bases; bases outside gene matches: 9. The CDR3, as DNA: TGTGCCAGCAAGGGGGCGCTAAGAGACCAGTACTTC. Residues: CASKGALRDQYF.

The V gene is TRBV2, the J gene TRBJ1-5, with TRBD1 as a possible D gene (5 bases). Between the trimmed V and J ends, which lost 5 bases and 5 bases, there was a span of 7 bases. There are 12 residues in the CDR3. The V gene's germline CDR1 is SNHLY and CDR2 FYNNEI. The CDR3 region is CASSTGDQPQHF. The CDR3 bases are TGTGCCAGCAGTACAGGCGATCAGCCCCAGCATTTT.

This CDR3 is CASGDRSAFSGNTIYF. CDR3 DNA: TGTGCCAGTGGGGACCGAAGCGCATTCTCTGGAAACACCATATATTTT. This chain uses TRBV19 with TRBJ1-3, with D tentatively TRBD1 (5 bases). Germline-derived CDR1 and CDR2 are LNHDA and SQIVND (reference sequence). The length of the CDR3 is 16 residues. The germline V and J ends were trimmed by 8 bases and 0 bases, with 17 bases remaining between them. Full variable domain (remainder filled in from reference TRBV19 and TRBJ1-3): DGGITQSPKYLFRKEGQNVTLSCEQNLNHDAMYWYRQDPGQGLRLIYYSQIVNDFQKGDIAEGYSVSREKKESFPLTVTSAQKNPTAFYLCASGDRSAFSGNTIYFGEGSWLTVV.

The rearrangement joins TRBV9 to TRBJ2-3; 10 nucleotides align to TRBD2. After removal of 8 bases from V and 3 bases from J, the junction contained 6 bases not matched to a gene. Per germline, CDR1 SGDLS and CDR2 YYNGEE. This CDR3 comprises 14 residues. The CDR3 sequence is CASDSGGYTDTQYF. The CDR3 DNA follows: TGTGCCAGTGATAGCGGGGGGTATACAGATACGCAGTATTTT.

The chain has TRBV28 and TRBJ1-2; TRBD1 is a possible D gene (5 bases). CDR1 and CDR2 (germline): MDHEN, SYDVKM. The V and J ends lost 9 bases and 0 bases respectively, with 8 bases between them. There are 12 residues in the CDR3. Here the CDR3 DNA reads TGTGCCAGACAGGAACCTAACTATGGCTACACCTTC. Amino acids: CARQEPNYGYTF.

This rearrangement joins TRBV7-2 to TRBJ1-2; D is ambiguous. V gave up 1 base and J gave up 2 bases, with 14 bases separating them. Germline assignment: CDR1 SGHTA and CDR2 FQGNSA. The CDR3 runs to 16 residues. The chain's CDR3 is CASSLESRVGNYGYTF. For the CDR3, the DNA is TGTGCCAGCAGCTTAGAATCTAGGGTCGGGAACTATGGCTACACCTTC.

This clone has just a few counts. V gene TRBV2 combines with J gene TRBJ2-3; D remains unclear. The germline gives CDR1 SNHLY, CDR2 FYNNEI. V was trimmed by 6 bases and J by 0 bases, leaving 13 bases between them. This CDR3 is 15 amino acids long. In DNA form, the CDR3 reads TGTGCCAGCAGGGTACTGCGTTCTAGCACAGATACGCAGTATTTT. Translating it yields CASRVLRSSTDTQYF. The complete variable domain, with remaining parts taken from reference TRBV2 and TRBJ2-3, reads EPEVTQTPSHQVTQMGQEVILRCVPISNHLYFYWYRQILGQKVEFLVSFYNNEISEKSEIFDDQFSVERPDGSNFTLKIRSTKLEDSAMYFCASRVLRSSTDTQYFGPGTRLTVL.

This chain uses TRBV5-1 with TRBJ1-2; D is unresolved. The ends were cut back, 0 bases at V and 1 base at J, with 13 bases in the middle. The CDR3 length is 16 residues. The germline gives CDR1 SGHRS, CDR2 YFSETQ. The CDR3 bases are TGCGCCAGCAGCTTGGGTGCTCGGGTTCTTAACTATGGCTACACCTTC. It codes for CASSLGARVLNYGYTF.

In nucleotides, the CDR3 is TGTGCCAGCTCACCGGGACAGGGGATCTACGAGCAGTACTTC. Its translation is CASSPGQGIYEQYF. J is TRBJ2-7 and V is TRBV18; TRBD1 matches at 10 bases. V lost 3 bases and J lost 3; bases outside the gene matches: 2. The germline gives CDR1 KGHSH, CDR2 LQKENI. The CDR3 covers 14 residues. The whole variable domain, filled in from reference TRBV18 and TRBJ2-7, reads NAGVMQNPRHLVRRRGQEARLRCSPMKGHSHVYWYRQLPEEGLKFMVYLQKENIIDESGMPKERFSAEFPKEGPSILRIQQVVRGDSAAYFCASSPGQGIYEQYFGPGTRLTVT.

V is TRBV5-6 and J is TRBJ2-7, with 8 bases lining up with TRBD1. V lost 1 base and J lost 2; bases outside the gene matches: 5. In germline, CDR1 is SGHDT, CDR2 YYEEEE. The CDR3 is 15 amino acids. DNA of the CDR3: TGTGCCAGCAGCTTGCGGGACAGGTATCCCTACGAGCAGTACTTC. Its translation is CASSLRDRYPYEQYF.

The chain combines TRBV5-5 with TRBJ2-7; D is tentatively TRBD1 or TRBD2 (5 bases each). With 6 bases removed from V and 0 bases from J, the gap between germline ends came to 13 bases. Germline CDR1 and CDR2: SGHKS and YYEKEE (reference sequence). The CDR3 runs to 14 residues. For the CDR3, the DNA is TGTGCCAGCACCAGGGACCCCAGCTCCTACGAGCAGTACTTC. It yields the protein CASTRDPSSYEQYF.

This chain connects TRBV12-3 or TRBV12-4 to TRBJ1-1; D is possibly TRBD1 (6 bases). The CDR3 consists of 13 residues. Trimming removed 3 bases at V and 10 bases at J, with 15 bases between. CDR3 in amino acids: CASSFAGAGGAFF. The CDR3 nucleotides read TGTGCCAGCAGTTTTGCAGGGGCCGGTGGAGCTTTCTTT.

The chain uses TRBV6-6 and TRBJ2-2, with 8 bases that match TRBD2. Germline CDR1 reads MNHNY; CDR2 reads SVGAGI (reference sequence). This CDR3 contains 16 residues. Trimming took 0 bases from V and 1 from J; bases not matched to a gene: 1. CDR3 loop: CASSYSSGVNTGELFF. As DNA, the CDR3 is TGTGCCAGCAGTTACTCTAGCGGGGTGAACACCGGGGAGCTGTTTTTT.